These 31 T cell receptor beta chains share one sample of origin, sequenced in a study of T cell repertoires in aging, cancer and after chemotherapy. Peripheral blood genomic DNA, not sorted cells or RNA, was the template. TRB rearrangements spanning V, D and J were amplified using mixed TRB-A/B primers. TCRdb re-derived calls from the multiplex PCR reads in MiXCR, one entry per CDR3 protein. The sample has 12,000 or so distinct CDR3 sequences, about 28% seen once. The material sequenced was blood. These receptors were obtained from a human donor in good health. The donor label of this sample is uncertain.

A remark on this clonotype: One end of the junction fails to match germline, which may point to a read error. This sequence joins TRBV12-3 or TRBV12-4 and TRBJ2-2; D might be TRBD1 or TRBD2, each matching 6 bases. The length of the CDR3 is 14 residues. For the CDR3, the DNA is TGTGCCAGCAGTTTAGCGGGGGGACACCGGGGAGCTGTTTTT. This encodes CASSLAGGHRGAVF.

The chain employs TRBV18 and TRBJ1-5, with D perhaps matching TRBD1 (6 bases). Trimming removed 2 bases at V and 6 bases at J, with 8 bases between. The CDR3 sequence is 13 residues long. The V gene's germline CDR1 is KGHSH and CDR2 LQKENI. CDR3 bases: TGTGCCAGCTCACCAGGAGGGGGTCAGCCCCAGCATTTT. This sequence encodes CASSPGGGQPQHF.

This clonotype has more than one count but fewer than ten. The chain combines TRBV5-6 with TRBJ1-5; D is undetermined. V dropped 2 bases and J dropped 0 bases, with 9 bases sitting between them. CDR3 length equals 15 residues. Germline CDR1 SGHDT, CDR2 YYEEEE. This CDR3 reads CASSFDTNSNQPQHF. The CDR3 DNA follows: TGTGCCAGCAGCTTTGACACTAATAGCAATCAGCCCCAGCATTTT. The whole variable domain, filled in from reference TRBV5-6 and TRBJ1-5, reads DAGVTQSPTHLIKTRGQQVTLRCSPKSGHDTVSWYQQALGQGPQFIFQYYEEEERQRGNFPDRFSGHQFPNYSSELNVNALLLGDSALYLCASSFDTNSNQPQHFGDGTRLSIL.

This CDR3 is CASSSATYEQYF. Written as DNA, the CDR3 is TGTGCCAGCAGTTCCGCCACCTACGAGCAGTACTTC. The gene calls are TRBV12-3 or TRBV12-4 and TRBJ2-7; D is unclear. V gave up 4 bases and J gave up 2 bases, with 6 bases separating them. The CDR3 sequence is 12 residues long.

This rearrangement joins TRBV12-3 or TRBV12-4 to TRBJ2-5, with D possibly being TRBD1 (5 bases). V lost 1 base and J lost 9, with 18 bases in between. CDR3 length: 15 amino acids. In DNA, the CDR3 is TGTGCCAGCAGTTTAGGGTATCAGGGCGGTGGGCCCCAGTACTTC. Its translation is CASSLGYQGGGPQYF.

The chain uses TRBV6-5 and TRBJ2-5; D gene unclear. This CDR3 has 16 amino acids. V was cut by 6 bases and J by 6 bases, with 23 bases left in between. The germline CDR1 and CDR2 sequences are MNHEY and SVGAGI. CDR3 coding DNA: TGTGCCAGCAGGCCCTCCGGCACTGTATACCAGAAGACCCAGTACTTC. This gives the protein CASRPSGTVYQKTQYF.

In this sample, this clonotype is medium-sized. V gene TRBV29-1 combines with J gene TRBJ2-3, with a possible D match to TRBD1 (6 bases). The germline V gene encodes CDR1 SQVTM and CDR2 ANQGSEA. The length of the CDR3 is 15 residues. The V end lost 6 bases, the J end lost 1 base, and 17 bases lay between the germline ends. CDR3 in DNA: TGCAGCGTGGGGACCCAGGGGCCCCGCACAGATACGCAGTATTTT. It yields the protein CSVGTQGPRTDTQYF.

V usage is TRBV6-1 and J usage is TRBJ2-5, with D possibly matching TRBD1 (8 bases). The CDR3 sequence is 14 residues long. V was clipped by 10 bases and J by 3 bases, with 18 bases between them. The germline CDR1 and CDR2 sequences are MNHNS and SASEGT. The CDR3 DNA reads TGTGCCACCCTAGACAGGGGAGGGAAAGAGACCCAGTACTTC. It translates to CATLDRGGKETQYF.

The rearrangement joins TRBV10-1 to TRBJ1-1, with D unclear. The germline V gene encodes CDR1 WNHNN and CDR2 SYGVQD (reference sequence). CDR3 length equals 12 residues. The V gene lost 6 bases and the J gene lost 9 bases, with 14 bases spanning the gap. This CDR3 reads CASRCRKRKAFF. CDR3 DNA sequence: TGCGCCAGCAGATGTAGAAAACGTAAAGCTTTCTTT.

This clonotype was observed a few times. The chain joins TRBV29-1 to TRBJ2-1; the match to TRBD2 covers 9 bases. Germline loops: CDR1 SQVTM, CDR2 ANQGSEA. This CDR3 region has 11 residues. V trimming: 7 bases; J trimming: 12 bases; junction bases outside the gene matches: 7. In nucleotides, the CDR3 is TGCAGCGGCGGGGGGGCGGGGGGGCAGTTCTTC. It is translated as CSGGGAGGQFF.

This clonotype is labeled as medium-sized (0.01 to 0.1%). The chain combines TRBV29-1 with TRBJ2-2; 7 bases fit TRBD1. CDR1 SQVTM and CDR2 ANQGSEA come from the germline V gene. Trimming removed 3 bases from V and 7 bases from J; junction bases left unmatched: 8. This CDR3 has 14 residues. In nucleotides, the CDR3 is TGCAGCGTTGAGAGGTCAGGGGGTATCGGGGAGCTGTTTTTT. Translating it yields CSVERSGGIGELFF.

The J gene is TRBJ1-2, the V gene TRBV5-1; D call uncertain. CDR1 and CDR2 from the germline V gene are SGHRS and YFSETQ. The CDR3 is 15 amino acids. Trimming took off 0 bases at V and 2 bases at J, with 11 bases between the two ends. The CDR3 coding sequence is TGCGCCAGCAGCTTGGTTGGTGGACCAAACTATGGCTACACCTTC. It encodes CASSLVGGPNYGYTF.

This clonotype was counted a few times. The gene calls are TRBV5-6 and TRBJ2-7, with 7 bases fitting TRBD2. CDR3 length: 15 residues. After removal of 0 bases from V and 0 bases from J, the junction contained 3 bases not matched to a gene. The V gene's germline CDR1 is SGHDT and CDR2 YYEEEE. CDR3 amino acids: CASSLAGGFSYEQYF. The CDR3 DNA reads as TGTGCCAGCAGCTTGGCCGGGGGGTTCTCCTACGAGCAGTACTTC.

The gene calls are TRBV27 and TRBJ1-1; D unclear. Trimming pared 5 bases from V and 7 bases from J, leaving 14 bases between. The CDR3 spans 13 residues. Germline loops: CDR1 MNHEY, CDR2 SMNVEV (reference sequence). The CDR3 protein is CASSPPSGGEAFF. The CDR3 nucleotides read TGTGCCAGCAGTCCCCCCTCCGGCGGTGAAGCTTTCTTT.

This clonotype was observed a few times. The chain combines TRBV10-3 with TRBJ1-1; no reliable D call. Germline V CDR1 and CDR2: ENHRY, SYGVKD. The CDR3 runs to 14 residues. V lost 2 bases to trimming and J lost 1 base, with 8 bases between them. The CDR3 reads CAISEMQTNTEAFF. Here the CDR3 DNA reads TGTGCCATCAGTGAGATGCAGACGAACACTGAAGCTTTCTTT.

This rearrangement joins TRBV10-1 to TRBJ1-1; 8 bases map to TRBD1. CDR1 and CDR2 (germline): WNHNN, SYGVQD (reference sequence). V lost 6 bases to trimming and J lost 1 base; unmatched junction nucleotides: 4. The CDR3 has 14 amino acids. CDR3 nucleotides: TGCGCCAGCAGGGCCGGGACAGGGAACACTGAAGCTTTCTTT. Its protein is CASRAGTGNTEAFF.

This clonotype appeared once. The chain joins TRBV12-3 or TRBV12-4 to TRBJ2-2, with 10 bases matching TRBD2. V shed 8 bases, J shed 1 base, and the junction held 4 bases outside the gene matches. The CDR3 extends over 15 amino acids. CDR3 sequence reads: CASVRLAGNTGELFF. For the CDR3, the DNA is TGTGCCAGCGTCCGACTAGCGGGGAACACCGGGGAGCTGTTTTTT.

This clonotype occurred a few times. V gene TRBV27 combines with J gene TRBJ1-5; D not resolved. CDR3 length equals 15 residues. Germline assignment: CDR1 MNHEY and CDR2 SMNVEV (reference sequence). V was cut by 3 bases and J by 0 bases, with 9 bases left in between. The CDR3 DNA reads TGTGCCAGCAGTTTCTCAAGTTATAGCAATCAGCCCCAGCATTTT. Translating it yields CASSFSSYSNQPQHF.

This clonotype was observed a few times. The chain's CDR3 is CASSLTSGVGEQYF. In DNA, the CDR3 is TGTGCCAGCAGTCTGACTAGCGGGGTAGGGGAGCAGTACTTC. The rearrangement links TRBV27 to TRBJ2-7, with 11 bases matching TRBD2. This CDR3 has 14 residues. Germline trimming cut 5 bases from V and 7 bases from J; bases unmatched to any gene: 7. From germline, CDR1 is MNHEY and CDR2 SMNVEV (reference sequence).

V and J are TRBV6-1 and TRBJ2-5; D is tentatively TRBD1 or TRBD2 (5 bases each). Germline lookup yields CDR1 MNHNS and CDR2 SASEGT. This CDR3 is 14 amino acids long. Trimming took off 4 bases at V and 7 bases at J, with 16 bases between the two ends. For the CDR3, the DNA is TGTGCCAGCAGTGCCGAGGGGAACACTGGGACCCAGTACTTC. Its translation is CASSAEGNTGTQYF.

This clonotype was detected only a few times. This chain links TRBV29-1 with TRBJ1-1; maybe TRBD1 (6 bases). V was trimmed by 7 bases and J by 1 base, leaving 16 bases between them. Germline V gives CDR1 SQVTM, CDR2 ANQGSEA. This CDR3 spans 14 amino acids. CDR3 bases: TGCAGCGCCGAGGGCCAACAGGGGAACACTGAAGCTTTCTTT. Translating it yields CSAEGQQGNTEAFF.

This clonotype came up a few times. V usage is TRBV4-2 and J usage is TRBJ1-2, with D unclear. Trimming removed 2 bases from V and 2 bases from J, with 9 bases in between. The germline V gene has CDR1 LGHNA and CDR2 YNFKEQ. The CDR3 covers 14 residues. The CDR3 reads CASSQPAPNYGYTF. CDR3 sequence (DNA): TGTGCCAGCAGCCAACCGGCACCCAACTATGGCTACACCTTC.

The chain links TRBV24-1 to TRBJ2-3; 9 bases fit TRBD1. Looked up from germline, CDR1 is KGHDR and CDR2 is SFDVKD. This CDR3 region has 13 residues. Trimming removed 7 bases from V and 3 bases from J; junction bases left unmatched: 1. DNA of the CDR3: TGTGCCACCAGGGGGACAGGGACAGATACGCAGTATTTT. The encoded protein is CATRGTGTDTQYF.

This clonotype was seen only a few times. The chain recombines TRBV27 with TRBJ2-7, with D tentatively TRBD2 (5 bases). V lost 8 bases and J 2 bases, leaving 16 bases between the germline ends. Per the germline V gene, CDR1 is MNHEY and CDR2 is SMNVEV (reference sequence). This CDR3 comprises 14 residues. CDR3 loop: CASSPGSRPYEQYF. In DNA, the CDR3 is TGTGCCAGCTCCCCGGGGAGCCGACCCTACGAGCAGTACTTC.

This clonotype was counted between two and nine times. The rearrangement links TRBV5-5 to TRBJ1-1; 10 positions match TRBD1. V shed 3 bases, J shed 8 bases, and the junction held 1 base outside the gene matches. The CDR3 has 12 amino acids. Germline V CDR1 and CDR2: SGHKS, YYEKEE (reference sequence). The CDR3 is CASSWGQGEAFF. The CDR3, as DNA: TGTGCCAGCAGCTGGGGACAGGGGGAAGCTTTCTTT. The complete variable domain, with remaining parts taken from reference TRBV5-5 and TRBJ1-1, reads DAGVTQSPTHLIKTRGQQVTLRCSPISGHKSVSWYQQVLGQGPQFIFQYYEKEERGRGNFPDRFSARQFPNYSSELNVNALLLGDSALYLCASSWGQGEAFFGQGTRLTVV.

The chain's CDR3 is CASSIAGQDNQPQHF. The CDR3 DNA reads as TGTGCCAGTAGTATTGCGGGACAGGATAATCAGCCCCAGCATTTT. The chain is built from TRBV19 and TRBJ1-5; 8 bases match TRBD1. This CDR3 has 15 amino acids. V shed 3 bases, J shed 4 bases, and the junction held 5 bases outside the gene matches. Germline V lookup: CDR1 LNHDA, CDR2 SQIVND (reference sequence).

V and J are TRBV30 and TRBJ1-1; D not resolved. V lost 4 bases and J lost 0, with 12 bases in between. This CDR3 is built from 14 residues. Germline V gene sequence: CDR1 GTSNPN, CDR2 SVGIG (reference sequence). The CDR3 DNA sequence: TGTGCCTGGAAGGTGGGAAACATGAACACTGAAGCTTTCTTT. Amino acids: CAWKVGNMNTEAFF.

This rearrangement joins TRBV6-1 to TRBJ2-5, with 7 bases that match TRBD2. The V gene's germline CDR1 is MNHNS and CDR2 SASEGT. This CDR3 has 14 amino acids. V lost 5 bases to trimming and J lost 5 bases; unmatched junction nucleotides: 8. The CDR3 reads CASSYLGGVETQYF. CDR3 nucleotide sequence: TGTGCCAGCAGTTACCTGGGGGGGGTGGAGACCCAGTACTTC.

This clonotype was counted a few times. CDR3 DNA: TGTGCCAGCAGTTTAGATCTAGCGGGGGGGAGAGAGCAGTTCTTC. Its translation: CASSLDLAGGREQFF. This sequence joins TRBV12-3 or TRBV12-4 and TRBJ2-1; 12 bases are shared with TRBD2. The CDR3 extends over 15 amino acids. The V and J ends lost 1 base and 10 bases, in that order; junction bases with no gene match: 5.

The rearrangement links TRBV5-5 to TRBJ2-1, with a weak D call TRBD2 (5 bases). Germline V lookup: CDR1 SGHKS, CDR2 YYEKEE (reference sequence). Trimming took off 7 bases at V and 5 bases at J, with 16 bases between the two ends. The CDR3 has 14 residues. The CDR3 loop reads CASAGKRINNEQFF. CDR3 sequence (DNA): TGTGCCAGCGCGGGTAAGAGGATTAACAATGAGCAGTTCTTC.

CDR3 sequence: CASRVISDTQYF. DNA for the CDR3: TGCGCCAGCAGGGTAATCTCAGATACGCAGTATTTT. The chain recombines TRBV5-1 with TRBJ2-3; D unresolved. This CDR3 comprises 12 residues. Germline V CDR1 and CDR2: SGHRS, YFSETQ. The ends were cut back, 5 bases at V and 4 bases at J, with 8 bases in the middle.